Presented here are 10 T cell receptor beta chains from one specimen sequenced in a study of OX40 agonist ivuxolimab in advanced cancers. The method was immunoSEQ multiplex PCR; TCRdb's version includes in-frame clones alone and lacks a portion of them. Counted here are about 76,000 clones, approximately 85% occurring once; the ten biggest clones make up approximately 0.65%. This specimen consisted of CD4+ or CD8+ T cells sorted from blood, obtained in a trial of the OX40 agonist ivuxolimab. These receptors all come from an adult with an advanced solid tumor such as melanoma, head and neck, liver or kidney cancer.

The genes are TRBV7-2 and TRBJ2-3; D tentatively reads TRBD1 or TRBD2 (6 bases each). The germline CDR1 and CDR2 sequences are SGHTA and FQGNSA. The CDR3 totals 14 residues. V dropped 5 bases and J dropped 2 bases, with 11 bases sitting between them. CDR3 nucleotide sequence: TGTGCCAGCAGCCCTGGGGGGCACACAGATACGCAGTATTTT. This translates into CASSPGGHTDTQYF. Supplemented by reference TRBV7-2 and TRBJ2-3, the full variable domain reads GAGVSQSPSNKVTEKGKDVELRCDPISGHTALYWYRQSLGQGLEFLIYFQGNSAPDKSGLPSDRFSAERTGGSVSTLTIQRTQQEDSAVYLCASSPGGHTDTQYFGPGTRLTVL.

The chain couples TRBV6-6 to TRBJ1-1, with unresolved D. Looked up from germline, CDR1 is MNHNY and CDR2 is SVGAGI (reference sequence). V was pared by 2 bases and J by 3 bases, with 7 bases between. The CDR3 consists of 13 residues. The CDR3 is CASSYPGDTEAFF. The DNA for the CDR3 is TGTGCCAGCAGTTACCCCGGGGACACTGAAGCTTTCTTT.

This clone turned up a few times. The CDR3 bases are TGCAGCGTTGTTGGGGATCTTTCCTACGAGCAGTACTTC. Its protein product is CSVVGDLSYEQYF. The chain carries TRBV29-1 and TRBJ2-7; D ambiguous. Germline V lookup: CDR1 SQVTM, CDR2 ANQGSEA. Trimming pared 4 bases from V and 1 base from J, leaving 11 bases between. There are 13 residues in the CDR3.

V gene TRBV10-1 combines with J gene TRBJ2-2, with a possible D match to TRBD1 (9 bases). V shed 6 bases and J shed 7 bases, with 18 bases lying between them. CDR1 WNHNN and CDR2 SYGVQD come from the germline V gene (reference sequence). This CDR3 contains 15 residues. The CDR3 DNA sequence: TGCGCCAGCAGCGGGGGGGACAGGGATTGCGGGGAGCTGTTTTTT. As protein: CASSGGDRDCGELFF.

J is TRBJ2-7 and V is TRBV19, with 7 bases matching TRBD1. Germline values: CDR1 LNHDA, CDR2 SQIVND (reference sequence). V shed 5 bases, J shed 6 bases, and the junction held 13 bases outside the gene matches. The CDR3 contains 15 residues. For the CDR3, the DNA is TGTGCCAGTAGTGCCTCAAGACAGGGTCTTAGCGAGCAGTACTTC. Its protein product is CASSASRQGLSEQYF.

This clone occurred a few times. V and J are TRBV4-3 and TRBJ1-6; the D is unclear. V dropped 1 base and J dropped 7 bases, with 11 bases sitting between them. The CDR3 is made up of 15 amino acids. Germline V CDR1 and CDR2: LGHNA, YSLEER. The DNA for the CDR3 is TGCGCCAGCAGCCAAGGGAGTCGGTGGAATTCACCCCTCCACTTT. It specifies CASSQGSRWNSPLHF.

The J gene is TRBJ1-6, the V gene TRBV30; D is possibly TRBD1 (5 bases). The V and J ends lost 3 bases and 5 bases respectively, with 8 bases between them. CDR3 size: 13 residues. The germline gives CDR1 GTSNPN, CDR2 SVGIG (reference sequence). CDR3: CAWSQGDNSPLHF. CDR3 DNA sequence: TGTGCCTGGAGCCAGGGAGATAATTCACCCCTCCACTTT. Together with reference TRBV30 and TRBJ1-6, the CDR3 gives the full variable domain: SQTIHQWPATLVQPVGSPLSLECTVEGTSNPNLYWYRQAAGRGLQLLFYSVGIGQISSEVPQNLSASRPQDRQFILSSKKLLLSDSGFYLCAWSQGDNSPLHFGNGTRLTVT.

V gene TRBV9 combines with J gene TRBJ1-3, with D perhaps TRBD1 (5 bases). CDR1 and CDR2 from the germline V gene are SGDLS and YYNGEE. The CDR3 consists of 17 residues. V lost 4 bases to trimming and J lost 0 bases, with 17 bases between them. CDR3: CASSSNQGPLSGNTIYF. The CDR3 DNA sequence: TGTGCCAGCAGCTCAAACCAGGGTCCCCTCTCTGGAAACACCATATATTTT. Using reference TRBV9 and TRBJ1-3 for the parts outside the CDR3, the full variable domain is DSGVTQTPKHLITATGQRVTLRCSPRSGDLSVYWYQQSLDQGLQFLIQYYNGEERAKGNILERFSAQQFPDLHSELNLSSLELGDSALYFCASSSNQGPLSGNTIYFGEGSWLTVV.

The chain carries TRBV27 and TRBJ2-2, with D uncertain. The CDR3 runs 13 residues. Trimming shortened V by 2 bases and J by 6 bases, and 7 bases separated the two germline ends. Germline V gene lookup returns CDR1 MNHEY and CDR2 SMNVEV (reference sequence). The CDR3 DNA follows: TGTGCCAGCAGTTTACGAGTCGCCGGGGAGCTGTTTTTT. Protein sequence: CASSLRVAGELFF.

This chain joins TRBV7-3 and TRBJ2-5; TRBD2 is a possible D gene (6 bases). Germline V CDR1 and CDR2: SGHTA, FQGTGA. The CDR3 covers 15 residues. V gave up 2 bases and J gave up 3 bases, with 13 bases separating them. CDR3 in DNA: TGTGCCAGCAGCTTAGGTCTGCGGGGTGAAGAGACCCAGTACTTC. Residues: CASSLGLRGEETQYF.